What follows are 13 T cell receptor beta chains derived from one specimen sequenced in a study of T and B cells in COVID-19 patients (dated by TCRdb to 2018 to 2021). TRB repertoires were amplified from 250-500 ng of genomic DNA extracted from blood. Sequenced using an Illumina MiSeq. Multiplex PCR with BIOMED2 TRB-A/B primer pools was used to amplify the TRB rearrangements. The public reads were run again by TCRdb, first through fastp at Q25 and then through MiXCR, and only productive beta chains were kept. Merged by CDR3 protein, the rows form single entries marked with the most common genes and DNA. The sample table records 4,500 to 5,500 distinct CDR3 sequences; 20% of these occur just once. 6.5% of the sample is taken by the ten largest. Sequenced input: blood. The receptors originated from a human donor who had recovered from COVID-19.

Regarding this clonotype: This may come from a read error, since a much larger clone is one base off. The rearrangement joins TRBV5-4 to TRBJ1-1; TRBD1 matches at 10 bases. Germline loops: CDR1 SGHNT, CDR2 YYREEE (reference sequence). The CDR3 totals 15 residues. CDR3 sequence: CASSPTGGRDTETFF. CDR3 bases: TGTGCCAGCAGCCCGACAGGGGGCAGGGACACTGAAACTTTCTTT. Variable domain in full (rest from reference TRBV5-4 and TRBJ1-1): ETGVTQSPTHLIKTRGQQVTLRCSSQSGHNTVSWYQQALGQGPQFIFQYYREEENGRGNFPPRFSGLQFPNYSSELNVNALELDDSALYLCASSPTGGRDTETFFGQGTRLTVV.

This chain links TRBV11-3 with TRBJ2-1; 7 bases agree with TRBD1. This CDR3 is built from 13 residues. The ends lost 4 bases at V and 8 bases at J; junction bases unmatched: 5. Germline CDR1 reads SGHNT; CDR2 reads YENEEA. The CDR3 bases are TGTGCCAGCAGCTCGAGGGGGCGCGATGAGCAGTTCTTC. Translated, it gives CASSSRGRDEQFF.

Within the sample, this clonotype is large. In DNA form, the CDR3 reads TGCAGCGTTGAGGAGGATACGCAGTATTTT. This gives the protein CSVEEDTQYF. The chain carries TRBV29-1 and TRBJ2-3; D remains unclear. Germline lookup yields CDR1 SQVTM and CDR2 ANQGSEA. The CDR3 covers 10 residues. Trimming removed 3 bases at V and 6 bases at J, with 4 bases between.

This clonotype is labeled as medium-sized. The rearrangement uses TRBV6-5 and TRBJ2-1; D is ambiguous. Germline values: CDR1 MNHEY, CDR2 SVGAGI. V gave up 0 bases and J gave up 2 bases, with 8 bases separating them. The CDR3 length is 15 residues. CDR3 DNA: TGTGCCAGCAGTTACTCGATAGGAGCCTACAATGAGCAGTTCTTC. This codes for CASSYSIGAYNEQFF.

By sample share, this clonotype is medium-sized. This chain uses TRBV6-6 with TRBJ2-5; D not certain. This CDR3 is built from 16 residues. The V end lost 3 bases, the J end lost 1 base, and 15 bases lay between the germline ends. Germline CDR1 MNHNY, CDR2 SVGAGI (reference sequence). This chain's CDR3 is CASSYPVGPTQETQYF. CDR3 nucleotide sequence: TGTGCCAGCAGTTATCCCGTGGGCCCTACCCAAGAGACCCAGTACTTC.

The chain carries TRBV2 and TRBJ2-5; 9 bases fit TRBD2. Germline values: CDR1 SNHLY, CDR2 FYNNEI. After removal of 3 bases from V and 4 bases from J, the junction contained 9 bases not matched to a gene. CDR3 length equals 16 residues. The CDR3 nucleotides read TGTGCCAGCAGTGACGGAGCGGGGGGTTTTGGAGAGACCCAGTACTTC. As protein: CASSDGAGGFGETQYF. Full variable domain (missing parts from reference TRBV2 and TRBJ2-5): EPEVTQTPSHQVTQMGQEVILRCVPISNHLYFYWYRQILGQKVEFLVSFYNNEISEKSEIFDDQFSVERPDGSNFTLKIRSTKLEDSAMYFCASSDGAGGFGETQYFGPGTRLLVL.

This clonotype is deemed medium-sized (0.01 to 0.1%). This rearrangement joins TRBV6-2 or TRBV6-3 to TRBJ2-2; no firm D call. Germline CDR1 reads MNHEY; CDR2 reads SVGEGT. Trimming removed 3 bases at V and 6 bases at J, with 11 bases between. The CDR3 extends over 14 amino acids. The CDR3 DNA reads as TGTGCCAGCAGTTATTACCTGGGCGCCGGGGAGCTGTTTTTT. It specifies CASSYYLGAGELFF.

The chain employs TRBV7-9 and TRBJ2-3; a weak D match, TRBD2 (5 bases). Germline values: CDR1 SEHNR, CDR2 FQNEAQ (reference sequence). V was cut by 5 bases and J by 11 bases, with 20 bases left in between. This CDR3 has 14 residues. The CDR3 spells CASSLSDYLLMQYF. CDR3 nucleotide sequence: TGTGCCAGCAGCCTCTCAGACTATCTGCTAATGCAGTATTTT.

The V and J genes are TRBV2 and TRBJ2-7; D call uncertain. Germline values: CDR1 SNHLY, CDR2 FYNNEI. V was shortened by 4 bases and J by 3 bases, with 10 bases between the two germline ends. The CDR3 is made up of 13 amino acids. The CDR3 reads CASSVERLYEQYF. The CDR3 DNA is TGTGCCAGCAGTGTGGAGAGGCTCTACGAGCAGTACTTC.

In regard to this clonotype: With a much larger clone just one base away, this may be a read error. J is TRBJ2-1 and V is TRBV10-3; 8 bases are a match to TRBD1. The germline CDR1 and CDR2 sequences are ENHRY and SYGVKD. This CDR3 spans 13 amino acids. The CDR3 loop is CVISGQGRGEQFF. CDR3 DNA: TGTGTCATCAGTGGACAGGGTAGGGGTGAGCAGTTCTTC.

This clonotype counts as medium-sized (0.01 to 0.1%). A junction boundary mismatches the germline segment, possibly from a read error. The chain has TRBV15 and TRBJ2-7, with D unresolved. This CDR3 is built from 13 residues. Germline V CDR1 and CDR2: LNHNV, YYDKDF (reference sequence). The CDR3 reads CATSRDRQDSRDF. DNA of the CDR3: TGTGCCACCAGCAGAGATAGGCAGGATTCTCGAGACTTC.

This clonotype showed up just a few times. The rearrangement links TRBV28 to TRBJ2-7; D is uncertain. The CDR3 runs to 13 residues. Deletions cut 2 bases from V and 0 bases from J, with 5 bases between. Germline V lookup: CDR1 MDHEN, CDR2 SYDVKM. CDR3 sequence reads: CASSLQPSYEQYF. The CDR3 DNA reads as TGTGCCAGCAGTTTACAACCCTCCTACGAGCAGTACTTC.

This clonotype is deemed large (0.1 to 1%). The rearrangement links TRBV29-1 to TRBJ2-5; 10 bases fit TRBD1. The germline V gene encodes CDR1 SQVTM and CDR2 ANQGSEA. This CDR3 has 13 residues. The junction had 5 bases not matched to a gene; V was cut back by 6 bases and J by 4 bases. The CDR3 sequence: CSVLRDRGETQYF. CDR3 coding DNA: TGCAGCGTGTTGAGGGACAGGGGAGAGACCCAGTACTTC.